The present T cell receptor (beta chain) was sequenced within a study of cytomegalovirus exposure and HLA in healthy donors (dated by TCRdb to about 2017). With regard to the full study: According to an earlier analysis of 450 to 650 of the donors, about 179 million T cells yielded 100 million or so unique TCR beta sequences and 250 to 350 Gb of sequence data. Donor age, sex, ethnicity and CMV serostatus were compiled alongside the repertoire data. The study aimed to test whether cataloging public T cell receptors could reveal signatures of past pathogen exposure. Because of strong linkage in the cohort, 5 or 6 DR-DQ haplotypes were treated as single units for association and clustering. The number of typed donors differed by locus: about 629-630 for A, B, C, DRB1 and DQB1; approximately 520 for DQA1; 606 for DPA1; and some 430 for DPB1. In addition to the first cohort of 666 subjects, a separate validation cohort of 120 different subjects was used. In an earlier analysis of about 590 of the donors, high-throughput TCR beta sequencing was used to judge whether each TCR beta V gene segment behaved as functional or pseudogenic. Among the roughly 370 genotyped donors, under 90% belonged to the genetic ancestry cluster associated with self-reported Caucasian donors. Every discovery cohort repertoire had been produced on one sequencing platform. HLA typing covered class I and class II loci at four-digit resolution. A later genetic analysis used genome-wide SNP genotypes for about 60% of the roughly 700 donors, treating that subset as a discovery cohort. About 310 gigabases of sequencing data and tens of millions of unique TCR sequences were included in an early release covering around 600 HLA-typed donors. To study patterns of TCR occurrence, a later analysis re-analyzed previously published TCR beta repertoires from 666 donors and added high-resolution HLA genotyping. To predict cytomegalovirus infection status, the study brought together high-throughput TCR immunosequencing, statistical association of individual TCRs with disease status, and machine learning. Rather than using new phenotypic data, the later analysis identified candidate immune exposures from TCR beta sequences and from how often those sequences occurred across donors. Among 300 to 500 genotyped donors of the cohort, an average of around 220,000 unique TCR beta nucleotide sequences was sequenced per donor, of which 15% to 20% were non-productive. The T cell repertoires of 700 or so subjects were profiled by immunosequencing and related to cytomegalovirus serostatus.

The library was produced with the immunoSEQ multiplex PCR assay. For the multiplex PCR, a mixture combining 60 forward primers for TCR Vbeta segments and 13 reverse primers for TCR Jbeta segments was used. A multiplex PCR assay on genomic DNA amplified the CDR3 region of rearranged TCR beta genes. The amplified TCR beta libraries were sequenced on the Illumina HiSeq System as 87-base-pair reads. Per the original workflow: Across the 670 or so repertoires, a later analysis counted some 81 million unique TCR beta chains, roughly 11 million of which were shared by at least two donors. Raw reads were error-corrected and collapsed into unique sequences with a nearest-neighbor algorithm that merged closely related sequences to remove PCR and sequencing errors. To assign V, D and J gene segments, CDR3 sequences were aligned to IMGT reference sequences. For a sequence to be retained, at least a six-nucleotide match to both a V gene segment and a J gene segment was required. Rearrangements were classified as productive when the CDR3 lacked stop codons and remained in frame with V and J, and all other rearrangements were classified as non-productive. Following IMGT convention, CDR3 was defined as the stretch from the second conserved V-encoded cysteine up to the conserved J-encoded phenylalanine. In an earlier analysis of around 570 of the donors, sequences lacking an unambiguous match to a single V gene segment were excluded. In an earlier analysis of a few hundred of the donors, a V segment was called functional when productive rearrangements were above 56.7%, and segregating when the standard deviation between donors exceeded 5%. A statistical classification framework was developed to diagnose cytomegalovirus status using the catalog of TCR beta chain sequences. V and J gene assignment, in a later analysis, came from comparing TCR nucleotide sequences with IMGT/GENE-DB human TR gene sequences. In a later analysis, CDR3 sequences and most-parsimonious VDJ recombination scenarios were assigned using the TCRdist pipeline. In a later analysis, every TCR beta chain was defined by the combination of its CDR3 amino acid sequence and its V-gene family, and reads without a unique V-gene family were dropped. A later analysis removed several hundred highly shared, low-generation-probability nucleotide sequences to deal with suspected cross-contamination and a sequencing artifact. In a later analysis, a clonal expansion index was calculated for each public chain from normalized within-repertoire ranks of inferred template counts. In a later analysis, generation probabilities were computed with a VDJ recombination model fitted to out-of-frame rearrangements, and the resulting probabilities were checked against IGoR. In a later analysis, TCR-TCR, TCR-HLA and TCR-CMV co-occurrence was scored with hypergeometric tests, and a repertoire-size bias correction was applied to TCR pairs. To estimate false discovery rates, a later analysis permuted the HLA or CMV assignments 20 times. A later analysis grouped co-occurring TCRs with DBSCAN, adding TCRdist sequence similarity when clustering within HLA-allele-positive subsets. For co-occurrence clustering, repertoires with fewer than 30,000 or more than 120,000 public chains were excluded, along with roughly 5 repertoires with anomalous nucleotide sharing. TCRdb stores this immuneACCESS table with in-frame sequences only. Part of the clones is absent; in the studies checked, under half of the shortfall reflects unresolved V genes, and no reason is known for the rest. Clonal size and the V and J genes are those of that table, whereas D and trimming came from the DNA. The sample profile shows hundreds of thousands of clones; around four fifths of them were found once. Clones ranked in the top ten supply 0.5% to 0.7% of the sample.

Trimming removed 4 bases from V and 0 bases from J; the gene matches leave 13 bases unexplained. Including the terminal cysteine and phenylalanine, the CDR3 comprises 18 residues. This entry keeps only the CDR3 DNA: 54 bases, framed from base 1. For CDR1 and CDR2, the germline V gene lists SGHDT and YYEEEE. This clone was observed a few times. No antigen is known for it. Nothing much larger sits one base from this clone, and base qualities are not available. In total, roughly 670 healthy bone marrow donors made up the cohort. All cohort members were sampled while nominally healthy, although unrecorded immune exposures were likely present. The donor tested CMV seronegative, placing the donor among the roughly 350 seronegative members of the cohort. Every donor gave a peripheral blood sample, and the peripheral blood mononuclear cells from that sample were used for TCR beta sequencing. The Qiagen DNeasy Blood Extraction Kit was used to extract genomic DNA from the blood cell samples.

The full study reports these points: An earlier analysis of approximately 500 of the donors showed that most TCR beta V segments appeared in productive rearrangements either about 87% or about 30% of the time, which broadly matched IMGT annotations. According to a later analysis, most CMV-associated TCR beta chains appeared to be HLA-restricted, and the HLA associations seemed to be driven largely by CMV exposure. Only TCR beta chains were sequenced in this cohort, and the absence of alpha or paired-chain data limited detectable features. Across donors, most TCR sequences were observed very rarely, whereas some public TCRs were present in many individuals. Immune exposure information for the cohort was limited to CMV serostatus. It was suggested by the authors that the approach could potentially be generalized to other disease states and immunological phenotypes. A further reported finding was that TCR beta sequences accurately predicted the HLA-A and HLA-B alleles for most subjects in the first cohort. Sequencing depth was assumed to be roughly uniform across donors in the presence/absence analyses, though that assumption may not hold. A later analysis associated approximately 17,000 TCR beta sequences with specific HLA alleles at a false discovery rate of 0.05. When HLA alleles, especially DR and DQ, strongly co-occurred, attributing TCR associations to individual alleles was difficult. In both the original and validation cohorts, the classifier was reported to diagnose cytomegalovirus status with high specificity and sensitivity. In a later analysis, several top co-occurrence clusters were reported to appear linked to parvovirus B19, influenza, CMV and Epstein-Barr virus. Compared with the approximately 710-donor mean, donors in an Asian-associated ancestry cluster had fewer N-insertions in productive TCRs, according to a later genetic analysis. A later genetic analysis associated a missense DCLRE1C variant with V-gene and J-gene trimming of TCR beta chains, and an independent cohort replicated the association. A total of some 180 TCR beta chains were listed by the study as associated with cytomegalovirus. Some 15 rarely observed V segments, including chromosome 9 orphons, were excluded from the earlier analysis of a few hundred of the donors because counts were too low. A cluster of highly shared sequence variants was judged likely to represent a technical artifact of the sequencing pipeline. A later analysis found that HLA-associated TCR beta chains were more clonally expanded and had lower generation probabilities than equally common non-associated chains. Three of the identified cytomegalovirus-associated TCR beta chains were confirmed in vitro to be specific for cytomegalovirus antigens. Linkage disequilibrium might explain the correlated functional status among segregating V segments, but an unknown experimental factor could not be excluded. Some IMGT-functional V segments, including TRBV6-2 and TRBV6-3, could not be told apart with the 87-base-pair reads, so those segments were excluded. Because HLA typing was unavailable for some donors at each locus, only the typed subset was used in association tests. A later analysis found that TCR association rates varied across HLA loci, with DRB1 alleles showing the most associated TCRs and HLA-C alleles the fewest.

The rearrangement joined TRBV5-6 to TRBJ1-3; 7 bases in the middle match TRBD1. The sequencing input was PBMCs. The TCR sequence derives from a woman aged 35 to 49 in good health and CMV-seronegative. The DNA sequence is TGTGCCAGCAGCCGGATTGAACAGGGGATCTCCTCTGGAAACACCATATATTTT. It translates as CASSRIEQGISSGNTIYF.